Below are 23 T cell receptor beta chains sequenced from a single sample in a study of T cell repertoires in cytomegalovirus infection (dated by TCRdb to the late 2010s). The sequencing machine was an Illumina HiSeq 1500. TCRdb itself trimmed the public reads at Q25 with fastp, ran MiXCR and retained productive beta chains. For every CDR3 protein sequence, its rows merge into one entry that carries the most common genes and DNA. The sample table contains a few hundred thousand distinct CDR3 sequences; only one count was recorded for 17% of them. The ten largest clones represent less than 50% of the sample. Sequences were obtained from CD8+ T cells from PBMCs. The receptors derive from a human donor in good health (CMV status not recorded). Some clones in this sample may be carry-over from other donors' samples.

In its sample, this clonotype was seen many times. The chain employs TRBV4-1 and TRBJ2-7, with D tentatively TRBD1 (5 bases). The CDR3 length is 17 residues. CDR1 and CDR2 from the germline V gene are MGHRA and YSYEKL. V lost 0 bases and J 1 base, leaving 16 bases between the germline ends. The CDR3 is CASSQDPGALDSYEQYF. The CDR3 DNA sequence: TGCGCCAGCAGCCAAGATCCTGGGGCACTCGATTCCTACGAGCAGTACTTC.

The DNA of the CDR3 is TGTGCCAGCAGTTTGATGATAAATCAGCCCCAGCATTTT. This codes for CASSLMINQPQHF. This chain connects TRBV27 to TRBJ1-5; D call uncertain. The CDR3 contains 13 residues. Germline V gene data show CDR1 as MNHEY and CDR2 as SMNVEV (reference sequence). V gave up 3 bases and J gave up 4 bases, with 7 bases separating them.

This clonotype was recorded a few times. The rearrangement links TRBV20-1 to TRBJ2-7, with D unresolved. There are 15 residues in the CDR3. The V end lost 0 bases, the J end lost 5 bases, and 17 bases lay between the germline ends. From germline, CDR1 is DFQATT and CDR2 SNEGSKA (reference sequence). For the CDR3, the DNA is TGCAGTGCTAGAGATACGGCGGCCCGGTTGCACGAGCAGTACTTC. It specifies CSARDTAARLHEQYF.

This clonotype has ten or more counts. This sequence joins TRBV7-9 and TRBJ2-3; a possible D gene is TRBD1 (6 bases). Looked up from germline, CDR1 is SEHNR and CDR2 is FQNEAQ (reference sequence). The CDR3 sequence is 17 residues long. The ends were cut back, 6 bases at V and 6 bases at J, with 25 bases in the middle. This CDR3 is CASRTLGTFPVEDTQYF. In DNA form, the CDR3 reads TGTGCCAGCAGAACTCTCGGGACATTCCCCGTAGAGGATACGCAGTATTTT.

This clonotype was counted at least ten times. The J gene is TRBJ2-5, the V gene TRBV4-1, with D possibly matching TRBD2 (5 bases). This CDR3 region has 15 residues. Germline assignment: CDR1 MGHRA and CDR2 YSYEKL. The V and J ends lost 0 bases and 4 bases respectively, with 12 bases between them. CDR3 amino acids: CASSQDLSEGETQYF. The CDR3 DNA follows: TGCGCCAGCAGCCAAGATTTATCCGAGGGAGAGACCCAGTACTTC.

This clonotype was detected ten times or more. The chain is built from TRBV2 and TRBJ2-1; tentative D call: TRBD2 (7 bases). The CDR3 has 19 residues. Per the germline V gene, CDR1 is SNHLY and CDR2 is FYNNEI. V was clipped by 0 bases and J by 2 bases, with 20 bases between them. CDR3 sequence reads: CASSEARGGKSLTYNEQFF. The CDR3 coding sequence is TGTGCCAGCAGTGAAGCGAGGGGGGGGAAAAGCCTAACCTACAATGAGCAGTTCTTC.

This clonotype showed up many times. The chain joins TRBV7-9 to TRBJ1-6; a possible D gene is TRBD1 (5 bases). With 3 bases removed from V and 17 bases from J, the gap between germline ends came to 11 bases. CDR1 and CDR2 (germline): SEHNR, FQNEAQ (reference sequence). The CDR3 is 11 residues long. CDR3 sequence (DNA): TGTGCCAGCAGCTTCCGGGACTCCGTCCACTTT. Translating gives CASSFRDSVHF.

Many counts were recorded for this clonotype. The chain recombines TRBV6-6 with TRBJ1-5; TRBD1 might be the D (5 bases). The CDR3 is 13 amino acids. Germline V gene data show CDR1 as MNHNY and CDR2 as SVGAGI (reference sequence). Deletions cut 6 bases from V and 4 bases from J, with 10 bases between. The CDR3 sequence: CASSYGGNQPQHF. The CDR3, as DNA: TGTGCCAGCAGCTACGGGGGAAATCAGCCCCAGCATTTT.

The chain uses TRBV6-5 and TRBJ2-5; D may be TRBD1 or TRBD2 (5 bases each). The CDR3 is made up of 18 amino acids. The germline gives CDR1 MNHEY, CDR2 SVGAGI. Deletions cut 6 bases from V and 0 bases from J, with 23 bases between. Written as DNA, the CDR3 is TGTGCCAGCAGCCGCGGATCAATACGGGGCCTGTACCAAGAGACCCAGTACTTC. Translation gives CASSRGSIRGLYQETQYF.

This clonotype has a count of ten or more. The CDR3 coding sequence is TGTGCCAGCAGCCAAGTCAAGGGGCAGGGTGAAGCTTTCTTT. As protein: CASSQVKGQGEAFF. V usage is TRBV4-2 and J usage is TRBJ1-1, with D perhaps TRBD1 (5 bases). The length of the CDR3 is 14 residues. Germline V gives CDR1 LGHNA, CDR2 YNFKEQ. The germline V and J ends were trimmed by 1 base and 7 bases, with 13 bases remaining between them.

This clonotype was picked up a small number of times. This chain connects TRBV14 to TRBJ1-2; no clear D gene. There are 16 residues in the CDR3. V lost 6 bases to trimming and J lost 0 bases, with 17 bases between them. Germline V lookup: CDR1 SGHDN, CDR2 FVKESK. The CDR3 nucleotides read TGTGCCAGCAGTAAACAAGAAAGACCGGCTAACTATGGCTACACCTTC. This codes for CASSKQERPANYGYTF.

This clonotype was seen ten or more times. V usage is TRBV11-2 and J usage is TRBJ2-3, with 12 bases identical to TRBD2. V trimming: 5 bases; J trimming: 5 bases; junction bases outside the gene matches: 11. The CDR3 loop spans 17 amino acids. The germline V gene encodes CDR1 SGHAT and CDR2 FQNNGV. The CDR3 here is CASSQRLAGVFGDTQYF. CDR3 nucleotides: TGTGCCAGCAGCCAGAGACTAGCGGGGGTTTTCGGAGATACGCAGTATTTT.

This clonotype was detected many times. The V call is TRBV27, the J call TRBJ2-7; TRBD1 is a possible D gene (5 bases). Deletions cut 3 bases from V and 2 bases from J, with 11 bases between. The CDR3 runs to 14 residues. The V gene's germline CDR1 is MNHEY and CDR2 SMNVEV (reference sequence). CDR3 nucleotides: TGTGCCAGCAGTTTCAGGGTGGTCGCCTACGAGCAGTACTTC. Translated, it gives CASSFRVVAYEQYF.

J is TRBJ2-3 and V is TRBV6-2 or TRBV6-3; 11 bases are shared with TRBD2. The CDR3 runs to 15 residues. The junction had 7 bases not matched to a gene; V was cut back by 5 bases and J by 6 bases. Per germline, CDR1 MNHEY and CDR2 SVGEGT. CDR3 amino acids: CASSQVAGGPDTQYF. CDR3 in DNA: TGTGCCAGCAGTCAAGTAGCGGGGGGGCCCGATACGCAGTATTTT.

The table lists this clonotype with a few counts. The rearrangement uses TRBV9 and TRBJ2-5; D remains ambiguous. The CDR3 has 15 residues. Trimming cost V 1 base and J 4 bases, with 14 bases left between them. Germline CDR1 is SGDLS and CDR2 is YYNGEE. The CDR3 region has the DNA TGTGCCAGCAGCGTACTTAACGGTCCCGGAGAGACCCAGTACTTC. Its translation: CASSVLNGPGETQYF.

V usage is TRBV28 and J usage is TRBJ2-3, with 10 bases matching TRBD2. After removal of 1 base from V and 8 bases from J, the junction contained 6 bases not matched to a gene. Germline CDR1 and CDR2: MDHEN and SYDVKM. This CDR3 has 15 amino acids. CDR3 sequence: CASSLLPSGGVTQYF. CDR3 sequence (DNA): TGTGCCAGCAGTTTATTGCCTAGCGGGGGCGTTACGCAGTATTTT. The variable domain in full, completed from reference TRBV28 and TRBJ2-3, reads DVKVTQSSRYLVKRTGEKVFLECVQDMDHENMFWYRQDPGLGLRLIYFSYDVKMKEKGDIPEGYSVSREKKERFSLILESASTNQTSMYLCASSLLPSGGVTQYFGPGTRLTVL.

This clonotype was counted ten times or more. V is TRBV28 and J is TRBJ1-1; D call uncertain. Germline values: CDR1 MDHEN, CDR2 SYDVKM. This CDR3 has 11 amino acids. V was clipped by 8 bases and J by 6 bases, with 10 bases between them. Written as DNA, the CDR3 is TGTGCCAGCCTATCAGTATCTGAAGCTTTCTTT. Amino acids: CASLSVSEAFF.

The V and J genes are TRBV12-3 or TRBV12-4 and TRBJ1-2; 9 nucleotides agree with TRBD1. With 6 bases clipped from V and 7 bases from J, the junction kept 12 bases outside the gene matches. The CDR3 covers 15 residues. The CDR3 loop reads CASSSRGQGDSGYTF. DNA for the CDR3: TGTGCCAGCAGCTCAAGGGGACAGGGAGACTCTGGCTACACCTTC.

With respect to this clonotype: One junction end does not reproduce the germline sequence, and a read error may be involved. The V and J genes are TRBV7-8 and TRBJ2-1, with D perhaps TRBD2 (5 bases). From germline, CDR1 is SGHVS and CDR2 FQNEAQ. The CDR3 totals 14 residues. The CDR3 loop reads CFSGPDRANNEDFF. The CDR3 DNA reads TGTTTCAGCGGCCCGGACCGGGCCAACAATGAAGATTTCTTT.

This clonotype turned up a few times. The genes are TRBV5-6 and TRBJ2-7; D possibly corresponds to TRBD1 (6 bases). This CDR3 is 14 amino acids long. Per the germline V gene, CDR1 is SGHDT and CDR2 is YYEEEE. Trimming removed 4 bases from V and 2 bases from J, with 13 bases in between. In DNA form, the CDR3 reads TGTGCCAGCAGCCAAACAGGGAAAACCTACGAGCAGTACTTC. This sequence encodes CASSQTGKTYEQYF.

The table lists this clonotype with many counts. This chain joins TRBV4-1 and TRBJ2-4; D might be TRBD1 (8 bases). This CDR3 comprises 14 residues. Between the trimmed V and J ends, which lost 6 bases and 5 bases, there was a span of 14 bases. CDR1 is MGHRA and CDR2 is YSYEKL in the germline V gene. The CDR3 nucleotides are TGCGCCAGCAGAGGACAGGGAGGGGAAAACATTCAGTACTTC. Its translation is CASRGQGGENIQYF.

This clonotype was seen only a few times. The chain uses TRBV7-3 and TRBJ2-1, with 10 bases aligning to TRBD2. Germline values: CDR1 SGHTA, CDR2 FQGTGA. After removal of 5 bases from V and 3 bases from J, the junction contained 4 bases not matched to a gene. The CDR3 contains 15 residues. The CDR3 sequence is CASSELAGLYNEQFF. The DNA of the CDR3 is TGTGCCAGCAGCGAACTAGCGGGGCTCTACAATGAGCAGTTCTTC.

The table lists this clonotype with a few counts. DNA for the CDR3: TGTGCCAGCAGTTTCCGGGACAGGGGATCTATCGAGCAGTACTTC. This encodes CASSFRDRGSIEQYF. The chain couples TRBV28 to TRBJ2-7; 10 bases agree with TRBD1. After removal of 3 bases from V and 6 bases from J, the junction contained 8 bases not matched to a gene. CDR1 and CDR2 from the germline V gene are MDHEN and SYDVKM. The CDR3 runs 15 residues.